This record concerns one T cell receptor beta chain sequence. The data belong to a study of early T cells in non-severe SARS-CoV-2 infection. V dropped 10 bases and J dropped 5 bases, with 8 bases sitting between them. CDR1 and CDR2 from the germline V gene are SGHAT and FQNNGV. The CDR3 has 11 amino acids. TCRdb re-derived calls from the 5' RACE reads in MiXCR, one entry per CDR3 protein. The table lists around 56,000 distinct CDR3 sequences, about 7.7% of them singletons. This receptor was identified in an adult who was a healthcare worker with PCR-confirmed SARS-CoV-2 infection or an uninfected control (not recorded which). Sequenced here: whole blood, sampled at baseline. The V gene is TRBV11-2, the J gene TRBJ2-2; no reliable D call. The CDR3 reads CAIRGTGELFF. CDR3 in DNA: TGTGCCATCCGAGGAACCGGGGAGCTGTTTTTT.